This record looks at one T cell receptor (beta chain) sequence and its context. The PCR had 60 Vbeta and 13 Jbeta primers. This table comes from immunoSEQ multiplex PCR, and its TCRdb copy is limited to in-frame clones, with some not included. The sample has about 110,000 clones, around 80% seen once; the top ten hold 3% to 4%. The CDR3 totals 15 residues. Germline CDR1 LGHNA, CDR2 YSLEER. Trimming took 6 bases from V and 1 from J, leaving 12 bases between them. The data are from a study of cytomegalovirus exposure and HLA in healthy donors. Sequenced input: PBMCs. This receptor was obtained from a woman between 40 and 50 years old in good health and CMV-seronegative. The chain combines TRBV4-3 with TRBJ2-2; D is perhaps TRBD1 (6 bases). Written as DNA, the CDR3 is TGCGCCAGCAGACCGGACAGAGAGAACACCGGGGAGCTGTTTTTT. It encodes CASRPDRENTGELFF.